This T cell receptor (beta chain) was observed in a study of shared clonotypes between healthy human individuals. V shed 6 bases, J shed 4 bases, and the junction held 4 bases outside the gene matches. The CDR3 loop spans 15 amino acids. Germline CDR1 SNHLY, CDR2 FYNNEI. Measured with immunoSEQ multiplex PCR; TCRdb has only the in-frame clones, and not every one. The data contain 1.4 million to 1.5 million clones, approximately 97% of them seen just once; the ten biggest clones take up 1% to 1.5%. Subsets obtained from CD4+ cells comprised CD45RA+ naive and CD45RA-negative memory cells. Study conclusions and caveats: Non-shared clonotypes had lower generation probabilities than those shared by all four donors. Clonotype sharing levels among donors were expected to vary with sequencing depth.

With regard to this clone: What it binds is not known.

The J gene is TRBJ2-5, the V gene TRBV2; the match to TRBD2 covers 14 bases. This TCR was recovered from a man aged 30 to 45 in good health. Sequencing used naive CD4+ T cells sorted from blood. Subset denoted: CD45RA+ positively selected. The CDR3 nucleotides read TGTGCCAGCAGCCAGGGACTAGCGGGAGCAGAGACCCAGTACTTC. It encodes CASSQGLAGAETQYF.